These 7 T cell receptor beta chains originate from one sample sequenced in a study of control samples from healthy donors and cancer patients (dated by TCRdb to the early 2020s). The receptor library was made with the immunoSEQ multiplex PCR assay. TCRdb mirrors the immuneACCESS table, restricted to in-frame sequences. Some clones are absent from its copies; in checked studies, under half trace to an unresolved V gene, and the reason for the others is unknown. The table for this sample lists about 150,000 clones; approximately 94% of them were counted only once. Jointly, the top ten make up over 1.3% of the sample. Material for sequencing was blood. Receptor source: a woman aged 18-29 years in good health.

This clone appeared a few times. The rearrangement uses TRBV2 and TRBJ1-4; D is unclear. Germline CDR1 and CDR2: SNHLY and FYNNEI. V lost 2 bases and J 0 bases, leaving 4 bases between the germline ends. The CDR3 covers 14 residues. CDR3 DNA: TGTGCCAGCAGTGAACGGGCAACTAATGAAAAACTGTTTTTT. Translated: CASSERATNEKLFF.

The chain uses TRBV28 and TRBJ1-5; the D gene is possibly TRBD1 (5 bases). V shed 6 bases and J shed 1 base, with 16 bases lying between them. This CDR3 comprises 16 residues. CDR1 MDHEN and CDR2 SYDVKM come from the germline V gene. CDR3 nucleotide sequence: TGTGCCAGCAGAGTGGACACACTGGTAAGCAATCAGCCCCAGCATTTT. Protein: CASRVDTLVSNQPQHF.

This rearrangement joins TRBV18 to TRBJ2-1, with D uncertain. Trimming pared 0 bases from V and 6 bases from J, leaving 15 bases between. CDR3 length equals 16 residues. The germline V gene has CDR1 KGHSH and CDR2 LQKENI. CDR3 bases: TGTGCCAGCTCACCACCGTCGCAGAGCTTGGGCAATGAGCAGTTCTTC. The encoded protein is CASSPPSQSLGNEQFF.

This clone was recorded only once. The J gene is TRBJ1-3, the V gene TRBV7-9; D gene unclear. The CDR3 is 14 residues long. Looked up from germline, CDR1 is SEHNR and CDR2 is FQNEAQ (reference sequence). Trimming left V 4 bases short and J 0 bases short, with 7 bases between. In DNA, the CDR3 is TGTGCCAGCAGCTACGTAGGCTCTGGAAACACCATATATTTT. This encodes CASSYVGSGNTIYF.

V gene TRBV9 combines with J gene TRBJ2-5; 10 positions agree with TRBD2. The CDR3 has 16 residues. Per germline, CDR1 SGDLS and CDR2 YYNGEE. With V trimmed by 5 bases and J by 2 bases, 9 bases remained unmatched. CDR3 sequence: CASSVTLTSGQETQYF. The CDR3 DNA reads TGTGCCAGCAGTGTCACCTTGACTAGCGGGCAAGAGACCCAGTACTTC.

The genes are TRBV13 and TRBJ2-1; 10 bases fit TRBD2. V was clipped by 1 base and J by 6 bases; unmatched bases: 3. The CDR3 contains 15 residues. Looked up from germline, CDR1 is PRHDT and CDR2 is FYEKMQ (reference sequence). DNA of the CDR3: TGTGCCAGCAGCTTAGAACTAGCGGGGCGCAATGAGCAGTTCTTC. This sequence encodes CASSLELAGRNEQFF.

This clone was detected only once. The chain employs TRBV5-6 and TRBJ2-7; a possible D gene is TRBD2 (5 bases). Germline V gene lookup returns CDR1 SGHDT and CDR2 YYEEEE. The CDR3 is made up of 12 amino acids. Trimming removed 9 bases at V and 0 bases at J, with 10 bases between. This CDR3 is CATSGSSYEQYF. CDR3 nucleotide sequence: TGTGCCACCTCGGGGAGCTCCTACGAGCAGTACTTC. The full variable domain, with the rest looked up from reference TRBV5-6 and TRBJ2-7, is DAGVTQSPTHLIKTRGQQVTLRCSPKSGHDTVSWYQQALGQGPQFIFQYYEEEERQRGNFPDRFSGHQFPNYSSELNVNALLLGDSALYLCATSGSSYEQYFGPGTRLTVT.